This TCR beta chain was sequenced for a study of PD-1 blockade in mismatch repair-deficient tumors. General observations from the study: After pembrolizumab, tumor-resident clones rose rapidly, then generally contracted before radiologic responses.

Mismatch repair deficiency was confirmed in all patients, by PCR or immunohistochemistry. TCRs were sequenced from three patients responding to pembrolizumab. In regard to this clone: What it binds is unknown.

Germline CDR1 reads MGHRA; CDR2 reads YSYEKL. This CDR3 is 15 amino acids long. V lost 3 bases and J lost 3; bases outside the gene matches: 6. The protocol was immunoSEQ multiplex PCR, while the TCRdb copy is restricted to in-frame clones and leaves out a portion. The sample shows tens of thousands of clones, more than 65% of them seen only once. The chain is built from TRBV4-1 and TRBJ2-7; 9 bases match TRBD1. Sequenced here: peripheral blood, sampled 12 weeks after starting pembrolizumab. The TCR was taken from an adult with mismatch repair-deficient cancer. The CDR3 sequence is CASSHPGTGLYEQYF. CDR3 DNA: TGCGCCAGCAGCCATCCCGGGACAGGGCTCTACGAGCAGTACTTC.